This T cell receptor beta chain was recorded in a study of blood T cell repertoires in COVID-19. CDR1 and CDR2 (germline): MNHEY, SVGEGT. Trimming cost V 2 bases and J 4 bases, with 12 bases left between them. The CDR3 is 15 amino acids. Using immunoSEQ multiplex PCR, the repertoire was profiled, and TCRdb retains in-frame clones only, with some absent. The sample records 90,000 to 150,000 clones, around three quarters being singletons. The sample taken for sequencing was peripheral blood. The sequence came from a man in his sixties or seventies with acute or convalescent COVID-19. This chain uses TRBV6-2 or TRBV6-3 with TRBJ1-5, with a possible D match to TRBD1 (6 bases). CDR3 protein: CASSYVQGGNQPQHF. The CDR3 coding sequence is TGTGCCAGCAGTTACGTACAGGGTGGAAATCAGCCCCAGCATTTT.